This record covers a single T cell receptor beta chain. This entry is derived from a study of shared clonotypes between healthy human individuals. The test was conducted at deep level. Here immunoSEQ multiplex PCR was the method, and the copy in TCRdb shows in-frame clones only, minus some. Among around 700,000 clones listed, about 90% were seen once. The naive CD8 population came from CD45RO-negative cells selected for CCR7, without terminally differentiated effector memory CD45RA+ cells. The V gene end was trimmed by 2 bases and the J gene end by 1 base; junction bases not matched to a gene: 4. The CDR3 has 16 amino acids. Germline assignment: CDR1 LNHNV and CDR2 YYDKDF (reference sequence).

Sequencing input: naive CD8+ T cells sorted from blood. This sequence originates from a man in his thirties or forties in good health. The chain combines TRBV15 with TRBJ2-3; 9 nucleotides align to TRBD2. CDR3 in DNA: TGTGCCACCAGCAGATCATTAGCGGGAGGCACAGATACGCAGTATTTT. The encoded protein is CATSRSLAGGTDTQYF.